In this sample, the clone carrying this T cell receptor (beta chain) turned up once. Clones were read by immunoSEQ multiplex PCR, and TCRdb kept only the in-frame ones, dropping some. The data hold 30,000 to 45,000 clones, with approximately 90% observed a single time. This entry comes from a study of T cell changes during pregnancy in multiple sclerosis. Germline trimming cut 5 bases from V and 3 bases from J; bases unmatched to any gene: 1. The length of the CDR3 is 12 residues. CDR1 SNHLY and CDR2 FYNNEI come from the germline V gene. This sequence originates from a female donor with multiple sclerosis, enrolled in a pregnancy study. The rearrangement uses TRBV2 and TRBJ2-7; 7 bases match TRBD1. Sequenced material: CD4+ T cells from peripheral blood mononuclear cells, taken after pregnancy. CDR3 residues: CASSRQGYEQYF. The CDR3 DNA reads as TGTGCCAGCAGTCGACAGGGCTACGAGCAGTACTTC.